The rows below give T cell receptor beta chains drawn from one sample of a study of T cell responses to AZD1222 COVID-19 vaccine. The repertoire was sequenced with immunoSEQ multiplex PCR; TCRdb's copy has only in-frame clones and lacks some. Of 150,000 to 200,000 clones in the sample, around 87% were seen once. The sample was peripheral blood, taken on day 0 of MenACWY control vaccination. These receptors originate from an adult in good health. Each CDR3 is given with its conserved first and last residue. D genes are given only for firm matches.

TGTGCCAGCATGAACGGGGTTAGGTTCTTC	CASMNGVRFF	-	TRBJ2-1	TRBV2
TGCGCCAGCAGCTTGGAGGACCCAGGGAACAATGAGCAGTTCTTC	CASSLEDPGNNEQFF	-	TRBJ2-1	TRBV5-1
TGTGCCAGCAGCCCGACGGGCGCGGGAAACACCATATATTTT	CASSPTGAGNTIYF	-	TRBJ1-3	TRBV7-2
TGTGCCAGCAGCGGGGGACTAGCGGGGTCCAATGAGCAGTTCTTC	CASSGGLAGSNEQFF	TRBD2	TRBJ2-1	TRBV9
TGTGCCAGCAGTTTCCGGGGAACTAATGAAAAACTGTTTTTT	CASSFRGTNEKLFF	-	TRBJ1-4	TRBV28
TGTGCCAGTGACAACTACAATGAGCAGTTCTTC	CASDNYNEQFF	-	TRBJ2-1	TRBV19
TGTGCCAGCAGTTACGATAGGTACACTGAAGCTTTCTTT	CASSYDRYTEAFF	-	TRBJ1-1	TRBV6-5
TGCGCCAGCAGCCAAGTTCAGGGTTTGAGGGAGAACACTGAAGCTTTCTTT	CASSQVQGLRENTEAFF	-	TRBJ1-1	TRBV4-3
TGTGCCAGCAGCCCGCCCGGGGAGCTGTTTTTT	CASSPPGELFF	-	TRBJ2-2	TRBV4-2
TGTGCCAGCAGCTTAGGGGGAGATCCGGTGGAGACCCAGTACTTC	CASSLGGDPVETQYF	-	TRBJ2-5	TRBV7-6